The rows below give T cell receptor beta chains drawn from one sample of a study of breast tumors, draining lymph nodes, adjacent tissues. TCRdb reprocessed the multiplex PCR reads via MiXCR and lists one record per CDR3 protein. This sample carries around 100,000 distinct CDR3 sequences, less than 25% of them seen once, and the ten largest clones take more than 0.9%. The sequencing sample was made of axillary lymph node tissue. These receptors were obtained from a female donor with breast cancer. Some clones in this sample may be carry-over from other donors' samples. Both conserved end residues are part of each CDR3. A D gene is named only where the DNA matches it firmly. Where a row states a size, it is once, few, many or the class of an expanded clone; other rows omit it.

-	TRBJ2-2	TRBV14	once	CASSQYRPGELFF	TGTGCCAGCAGCCAATACCGGCCCGGGGAGCTGTTTTTT
-	TRBJ1-5	TRBV19	many	CASSIVQHPNQPQHF	TGTGCCAGTAGTATAGTACAGCACCCAAATCAGCCCCAGCATTTT
TRBD1	TRBJ2-7	TRBV5-8	many	CASSWPPGQGGARSYEQYF	TGTGCCAGCAGCTGGCCTCCGGGACAGGGGGGAGCGAGGTCCTACGAGCAGTACTTC
-	TRBJ1-2	TRBV9	many	CASSQGRDYGYTF	TGTGCCAGCAGCCAGGGGAGGGATTATGGCTACACCTTC
-	TRBJ2-1	TRBV2	many	CASSVPAGSRNEQFF	TGTGCCAGCAGTGTCCCGGCGGGGTCTCGGAATGAGCAGTTCTTC
TRBD1	TRBJ2-7	TRBV10-3	-	CAIREGQGNEQYF	TGTGCCATCAGGGAGGGACAGGGGAACGAGCAGTACTTC
-	TRBJ2-7	TRBV28	many	CASSSRGVSSYEQYF	TGTGCCAGCAGTTCCAGGGGGGTCAGCTCCTACGAGCAGTACTTC
TRBD1	TRBJ1-6	TRBV12-3/TRBV12-4	many	CASRAGQGLGNSPLHF	TGTGCCAGCAGGGCGGGACAGGGGCTGGGTAATTCACCCCTCCACTTT
TRBD2	TRBJ2-3	TRBV2	few	CASTGLAGGLDTDTQYF	TGTGCCAGCACCGGACTAGCGGGAGGGCTTGACACAGATACGCAGTATTTT
TRBD1	TRBJ1-2	TRBV10-3	many	CATAGTVDGYTF	TGTGCCACCGCCGGGACAGTCGACGGCTACACCTTC
-	TRBJ2-7	TRBV2	many	CASTSGWPEQYF	TGTGCCAGCACTTCGGGTTGGCCCGAGCAGTACTTC
-	TRBJ2-1	TRBV29-1	many	CSVWVSGVRMGYNEQFF	TGCAGCGTTTGGGTTTCGGGGGTTAGGATGGGATACAATGAGCAGTTCTTC
-	TRBJ2-5	TRBV11-3	many	CASSLFGHKKLRKETQYF	TGTGCCAGCAGCTTATTTGGTCATAAGAAGTTGAGGAAGGAGACCCAGTACTTC
-	TRBJ2-1	TRBV27	-	CANSIDQVGGGNEQFF	TGTGCCAACAGTATCGATCAGGTGGGAGGAGGCAATGAGCAGTTCTTC
-	TRBJ1-5	TRBV3-1	-	CASSQASGLPQHF	TGTGCCAGCAGCCAAGCCAGCGGGTTGCCCCAGCATTTT
-	TRBJ1-2	TRBV28	many	CASGSLAGGYTF	TGTGCCAGCGGATCCCTAGCTGGGGGCTACACCTTC
-	TRBJ2-3	TRBV6-5	many	CASRAGADTQYF	TGTGCCAGCAGGGCAGGGGCCGATACGCAGTATTTT
-	TRBJ2-3	TRBV6-1	-	CASSEDIRTDTQYF	TGTGCCAGCAGTGAAGACATCCGCACAGATACGCAGTATTTT
-	TRBJ1-4	TRBV19	many	CASLGRSWDEKLFF	TGTGCCAGCCTCGGTCGGAGTTGGGATGAAAAACTGTTTTTT
-	TRBJ2-5	TRBV7-9	many	CASSRMSSNQETQYF	TGTGCCAGCAGTCGAATGAGTAGTAACCAAGAGACCCAGTACTTC